These 30 T cell receptor beta chains came from one sample sequenced in a study of shared clonotypes between healthy human individuals. Generated by immunoSEQ multiplex PCR, the TCRdb table keeps only in-frame clones and is missing some. Here the sample spans some 2,000,000 clones, 95% being singletons. Sequenced material: naive CD4+ T cells sorted from blood. Specified subset: CD45RA+ positively selected. The origin of the receptors is a man aged 18 to 35 in good health.

Of note for this clone: At the DNA level, this CDR3 is encoded by other sequences in the same sample as well. The V call is TRBV7-3, the J call TRBJ2-2; no clear D gene. The CDR3 length is 14 residues. V shed 2 bases and J shed 1 base, with 5 bases lying between them. CDR1 and CDR2 (germline): SGHTA, FQGTGA. This CDR3 reads CASSLSGNTGELFF. The CDR3 nucleotides read TGTGCCAGCAGCTTATCGGGGAACACCGGGGAGCTGTTTTTT.

The chain links TRBV30 to TRBJ1-6; D is ambiguous. Trimming stripped 5 bases from V and 9 bases from J, with 20 bases between. The germline V gene has CDR1 GTSNPN and CDR2 SVGIG (reference sequence). This CDR3 has 15 amino acids. The CDR3 sequence is CAWAPDPAGLSPLHF. CDR3 sequence (DNA): TGTGCCTGGGCCCCAGACCCAGCCGGACTTTCACCCCTCCACTTT. The full variable domain, rest sourced from reference TRBV30 and TRBJ1-6, is SQTIHQWPATLVQPVGSPLSLECTVEGTSNPNLYWYRQAAGRGLQLLFYSVGIGQISSEVPQNLSASRPQDRQFILSSKKLLLSDSGFYLCAWAPDPAGLSPLHFGNGTRLTVT.

The rearrangement uses TRBV7-9 and TRBJ2-2; D is perhaps TRBD1 (6 bases). V dropped 6 bases and J dropped 3 bases, with 17 bases sitting between them. Germline CDR1 SEHNR, CDR2 FQNEAQ (reference sequence). The CDR3 is made up of 16 amino acids. CDR3 loop: CASSLTPGADTGELFF. The CDR3 nucleotides are TGTGCCAGCAGTCTAACCCCAGGGGCCGACACCGGGGAGCTGTTTTTT.

Written as DNA, the CDR3 is TGCGCCAGCAGCCATCCCGACAGGGGAGGTGAAAAACTGTTTTTT. Protein product: CASSHPDRGGEKLFF. The rearrangement links TRBV4-1 to TRBJ1-4, with 8 bases identical to TRBD1. Losses at the gene ends were 3 bases for V and 7 bases for J; bases not matched to a gene: 7. This CDR3 is 15 amino acids long. Germline V gives CDR1 MGHRA, CDR2 YSYEKL.

The rearrangement links TRBV5-4 to TRBJ2-4; 13 bases match TRBD2. This CDR3 contains 18 residues. Germline CDR1 reads SGHNT; CDR2 reads YYREEE (reference sequence). Unmatched junction bases numbered 6, after V lost 3 bases and J lost 0 bases. The DNA of the CDR3 is TGTGCCAGCAGCTCCAGGACTAGCGGGGGCCTAGCCAAAAACATTCAGTACTTC. It translates to CASSSRTSGGLAKNIQYF.

In this sample, this clone turned up once. The genes are TRBV6-5 and TRBJ2-3; no clear D gene. The CDR3 length is 14 residues. Trimming cost V 6 bases and J 1 base, with 11 bases left between them. Germline lookup yields CDR1 MNHEY and CDR2 SVGAGI. The CDR3 nucleotides read TGTGCCAGCAGAACCCCAGGTCGCACAGATACGCAGTATTTT. Translated, it gives CASRTPGRTDTQYF.

The rearrangement links TRBV5-1 to TRBJ1-1; TRBD1 is a possible D gene (6 bases). Germline-derived CDR1 and CDR2 are SGHRS and YFSETQ. CDR3 length: 14 amino acids. The ends were cut back, 4 bases at V and 0 bases at J, with 10 bases in the middle. The CDR3 bases are TGCGCCAGCAGCGATCAGGGGATGAACACTGAAGCTTTCTTT. This sequence encodes CASSDQGMNTEAFF.

As regards this clone: Different DNA sequences within this sample yield the same CDR3. The chain links TRBV4-2 to TRBJ2-3, with D possibly TRBD2 on 5 matching bases. V gave up 1 base and J gave up 3 bases, with 5 bases separating them. Germline CDR1 reads LGHNA; CDR2 reads YNFKEQ. CDR3 length equals 13 residues. CDR3 nucleotides: TGTGCCAGCAGCCAAGCGGGGACAGATACGCAGTATTTT. Encoded protein: CASSQAGTDTQYF.

The chain combines TRBV28 with TRBJ2-5; D unresolved. This CDR3 has 14 residues. The V gene lost 2 bases and the J gene lost 0 bases, with 7 bases spanning the gap. Germline V gene sequence: CDR1 MDHEN, CDR2 SYDVKM. CDR3 nucleotide sequence: TGTGCCAGCAGTTTAAGCCAATACCAAGAGACCCAGTACTTC. This translates into CASSLSQYQETQYF.

This rearrangement joins TRBV30 to TRBJ1-2, with D possibly matching TRBD1 (6 bases). The germline V and J ends were trimmed by 4 bases and 5 bases, with 14 bases remaining between them. This CDR3 spans 13 amino acids. Germline CDR1 GTSNPN, CDR2 SVGIG (reference sequence). For the CDR3, the DNA is TGTGCCTGGAATTCTCAACAGGGTTATGGCTACACCTTC. Protein sequence: CAWNSQQGYGYTF.

This chain connects TRBV5-1 to TRBJ1-5, with D perhaps TRBD1 (5 bases). The CDR3 contains 15 residues. Trimming shortened V by 7 bases and J by 2 bases, and 16 bases separated the two germline ends. Germline V gives CDR1 SGHRS, CDR2 YFSETQ. CDR3 bases: TGCGCCAGCGGCCGCCCGGACACTTGCAATCAGCCCCAGCATTTT. Residues: CASGRPDTCNQPQHF.

The chain links TRBV30 to TRBJ1-5, with unresolved D. The CDR3 covers 13 residues. CDR1 and CDR2 (germline): GTSNPN, SVGIG (reference sequence). Trimming removed 2 bases at V and 6 bases at J, with 11 bases between. CDR3 sequence: CAWSPWGIQPQHF. Written as DNA, the CDR3 is TGTGCCTGGAGTCCCTGGGGAATTCAGCCCCAGCATTTT.

This chain links TRBV4-3 with TRBJ2-7, with unresolved D. Trimming stripped 0 bases from V and 4 bases from J, with 16 bases between. The CDR3 is made up of 16 amino acids. Germline V lookup: CDR1 LGHNA, CDR2 YSLEER. The CDR3 nucleotides read TGCGCCAGCAGCCAAGATTCAGGAGTGTTATTGTACGAGCAGTACTTC. Translation: CASSQDSGVLLYEQYF.

The chain employs TRBV19 and TRBJ1-5; 7 bases fit TRBD1. The V gene end was trimmed by 5 bases and the J gene end by 0 bases; junction bases not matched to a gene: 13. The CDR3 contains 18 residues. The germline V gene encodes CDR1 LNHDA and CDR2 SQIVND (reference sequence). The CDR3 bases are TGTGCCAGTAGTCTCCCCCAGGGAGGGGGCTATAGCAATCAGCCCCAGCATTTT. Protein: CASSLPQGGGYSNQPQHF. Together with reference TRBV19 and TRBJ1-5, the CDR3 gives the full variable domain: DGGITQSPKYLFRKEGQNVTLSCEQNLNHDAMYWYRQDPGQGLRLIYYSQIVNDFQKGDIAEGYSVSREKKESFPLTVTSAQKNPTAFYLCASSLPQGGGYSNQPQHFGDGTRLSIL.

The chain couples TRBV5-6 to TRBJ2-5; D ambiguous. Germline assignment: CDR1 SGHDT and CDR2 YYEEEE. V lost 0 bases and J lost 6, with 9 bases in between. This CDR3 has 13 amino acids. CDR3 in amino acids: CASSLERVKTQYF. CDR3 bases: TGTGCCAGCAGCTTGGAAAGGGTGAAGACCCAGTACTTC.

The chain links TRBV11-3 to TRBJ2-2, with a weak D call TRBD2 (6 bases). The CDR3 has 14 amino acids. The V end lost 5 bases, the J end lost 5 bases, and 12 bases lay between the germline ends. Germline V gives CDR1 SGHNT, CDR2 YENEEA. The CDR3 loop reads CASSPGLSTGELFF. The DNA for the CDR3 is TGTGCCAGCAGCCCGGGACTCTCTACCGGGGAGCTGTTTTTT.

This clone occurred once. The V call is TRBV15, the J call TRBJ2-1; D possibly corresponds to TRBD2 (5 bases). This CDR3 spans 16 amino acids. Germline assignment: CDR1 LNHNV and CDR2 YYDKDF (reference sequence). V was pared by 3 bases and J by 1 base, with 13 bases between. CDR3 nucleotide sequence: TGTGCCACCAGCAGGGAAGCGGAGCCTTCCTACAATGAGCAGTTCTTC. This sequence encodes CATSREAEPSYNEQFF.

This sequence joins TRBV6-5 and TRBJ1-4; D not resolved. V was shortened by 6 bases and J by 8 bases, with 10 bases between the two germline ends. The CDR3 consists of 12 residues. Looked up from germline, CDR1 is MNHEY and CDR2 is SVGAGI. In DNA form, the CDR3 reads TGTGCCAGCAGGAACAAAGGGGAAAAACTGTTTTTT. Its protein product is CASRNKGEKLFF.

The chain links TRBV18 to TRBJ2-1; no reliable D call. CDR1 is KGHSH, CDR2 LQKENI, per germline. V shed 8 bases and J shed 0 bases, with 5 bases lying between them. This CDR3 has 12 residues. CDR3 DNA: TGTGCCAGCCGGAGCTCCTACAATGAGCAGTTCTTC. This codes for CASRSSYNEQFF.

The chain is built from TRBV30 and TRBJ2-5; TRBD2 aligns across 10 bases. Germline values: CDR1 GTSNPN, CDR2 SVGIG (reference sequence). There are 15 residues in the CDR3. Trimming took 1 base from V and 5 from J; bases not matched to a gene: 7. The CDR3 bases are TGTGCCTGGAGTGGGGAACTAGCGGGACGTGAGACCCAGTACTTC. It encodes CAWSGELAGRETQYF.

This chain joins TRBV19 and TRBJ2-7; 14 nucleotides agree with TRBD2. Germline CDR1 LNHDA, CDR2 SQIVND (reference sequence). J lost 4 bases, V lost 3 bases, and 2 bases had no gene match. The CDR3 consists of 15 residues. Here the CDR3 DNA reads TGTGCCAGTAGTATGGGGACTAGCGGGGGTTACGAGCAGTACTTC. As protein: CASSMGTSGGYEQYF.

The rearrangement joins TRBV18 to TRBJ1-6; D unclear. CDR3 length: 15 residues. From germline, CDR1 is KGHSH and CDR2 LQKENI. V gave up 3 bases and J gave up 6 bases, with 12 bases separating them. CDR3 sequence reads: CASSPFQNINSPLHF. In DNA form, the CDR3 reads TGTGCCAGCTCACCTTTTCAGAACATTAATTCACCCCTCCACTTT.

V and J are TRBV6-4 and TRBJ2-1, with 12 bases aligning to TRBD1. V trimming: 3 bases; J trimming: 9 bases; junction bases outside the gene matches: 18. CDR3 length: 19 residues. Germline assignment: CDR1 MRHNA and CDR2 SNTAGT. This chain's CDR3 is CASSDPGTGGKAGISEQFF. In nucleotides, the CDR3 is TGTGCCAGCAGTGATCCCGGGACAGGGGGCAAAGCGGGAATCAGTGAGCAGTTCTTC.

The chain has TRBV5-3 and TRBJ1-2; D not certain. TRBV5-3 has ORF status, its function being uncertain. The V and J ends lost 3 bases and 2 bases respectively, with 11 bases between them. The CDR3 is 14 residues long. The CDR3 loop is CARSCRTVNYGYTF. The CDR3 DNA sequence: TGTGCCAGAAGCTGTAGGACGGTCAACTATGGCTACACCTTC.

This sequence joins TRBV27 and TRBJ1-5, with a weak D call TRBD1 (5 bases). This CDR3 has 15 amino acids. CDR1 is MNHEY, CDR2 SMNVEV, per germline (reference sequence). Trimming removed 5 bases from V and 5 bases from J, with 16 bases in between. The CDR3 nucleotides read TGTGCCAGCAGTCCCCGGACACCCCCCGATCAGCCCCAGCATTTT. The encoded protein is CASSPRTPPDQPQHF.

V is TRBV9 and J is TRBJ2-3; 9 positions match TRBD1. The junction had 12 bases not matched to a gene; V was cut back by 2 bases and J by 5 bases. The CDR3 spans 17 residues. Germline V lookup: CDR1 SGDLS, CDR2 YYNGEE. The CDR3 loop is CASSVNNPGQGLDTQYF. The DNA for the CDR3 is TGTGCCAGCAGCGTCAATAATCCGGGACAGGGATTAGATACGCAGTATTTT.

The chain links TRBV18 to TRBJ1-1; no reliable D call. This CDR3 region has 13 residues. Germline lookup yields CDR1 KGHSH and CDR2 LQKENI. V dropped 3 bases and J dropped 8 bases, with 13 bases sitting between them. CDR3 nucleotides: TGTGCCAGCTCACCGGGAGGCGAAAGGGAAGCTTTCTTT. It is translated as CASSPGGEREAFF.

This clone was counted once. The rearrangement uses TRBV9 and TRBJ1-3, with D maybe TRBD1 (5 bases). Germline assignment: CDR1 SGDLS and CDR2 YYNGEE. V lost 3 bases, J lost 2 bases, and 12 bases lay in between. This CDR3 is built from 15 residues. The CDR3: CASSARERAGNTIYF. DNA of the CDR3: TGTGCCAGCAGCGCCAGGGAGAGGGCTGGAAACACCATATATTTT. The full variable domain, in which reference TRBV9 and TRBJ1-3 provide the parts outside the CDR3, is DSGVTQTPKHLITATGQRVTLRCSPRSGDLSVYWYQQSLDQGLQFLIQYYNGEERAKGNILERFSAQQFPDLHSELNLSSLELGDSALYFCASSARERAGNTIYFGEGSWLTVV.

This chain uses TRBV7-2 with TRBJ2-5; possibly TRBD1 for D (5 bases). The ends were cut back, 3 bases at V and 0 bases at J, with 14 bases in the middle. CDR3 length equals 16 residues. Germline CDR1 and CDR2: SGHTA and FQGNSA. Written as DNA, the CDR3 is TGTGCCAGCAGCTTCCAGGGTCTACTTTACCAAGAGACCCAGTACTTC. This translates into CASSFQGLLYQETQYF. Combining the CDR3 with reference TRBV7-2 and TRBJ2-5 gives the whole variable domain GAGVSQSPSNKVTEKGKDVELRCDPISGHTALYWYRQSLGQGLEFLIYFQGNSAPDKSGLPSDRFSAERTGGSVSTLTIQRTQQEDSAVYLCASSFQGLLYQETQYFGPGTRLLVL.

The chain recombines TRBV2 with TRBJ2-7; 10 bases align to TRBD1. This CDR3 contains 15 residues. With V trimmed by 1 base and J by 2 bases, 2 bases remained unmatched. The germline CDR1 and CDR2 sequences are SNHLY and FYNNEI. CDR3 residues: CASSEEGQGTYEQYF. The CDR3 DNA follows: TGTGCCAGCAGTGAAGAGGGACAGGGGACCTACGAGCAGTACTTC.